This TCR beta chain was sequenced during a study of cytomegalovirus exposure and HLA in healthy donors. General observations from the study: It was confirmed in vitro that a few of the CMV-associated chains were specific for CMV antigens. Researchers counted roughly 150 TCR beta chains as cytomegalovirus-associated. Rarity marked most TCR sequences, yet some public TCRs occurred in many donors.

About this clone itself: The target antigen is unknown.

Clones were sequenced by immunoSEQ multiplex PCR, and TCRdb holds only the in-frame ones, with some missing. The data show some 65,000 clones, with around 97% seen just once and around 2.5% held by the top ten. The CDR3 covers 12 residues. Trimming cost V 7 bases and J 2 bases, with 8 bases left between them. Per germline, CDR1 SNHLY and CDR2 FYNNEI. Sequenced: PBMCs. V usage is TRBV2 and J usage is TRBJ1-2; D unresolved. This TCR derives from a man between 18 and 29 years old in good health and CMV-seronegative. This CDR3 is CASKEQNYGYTF. CDR3 DNA: TGTGCCAGCAAGGAGCAGAACTATGGCTACACCTTC.